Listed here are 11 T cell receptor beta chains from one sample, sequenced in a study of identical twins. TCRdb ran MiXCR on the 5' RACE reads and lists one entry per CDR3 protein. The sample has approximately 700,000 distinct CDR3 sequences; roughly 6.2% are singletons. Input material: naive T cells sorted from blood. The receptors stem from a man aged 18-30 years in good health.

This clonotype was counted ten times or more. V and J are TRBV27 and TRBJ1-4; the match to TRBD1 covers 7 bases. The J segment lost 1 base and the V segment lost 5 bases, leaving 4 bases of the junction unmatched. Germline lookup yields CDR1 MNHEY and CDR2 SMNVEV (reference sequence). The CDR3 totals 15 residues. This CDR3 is CASSPRTGTNEKLFF. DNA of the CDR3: TGTGCCAGCAGTCCTCGGACAGGAACTAATGAAAAACTGTTTTTT.

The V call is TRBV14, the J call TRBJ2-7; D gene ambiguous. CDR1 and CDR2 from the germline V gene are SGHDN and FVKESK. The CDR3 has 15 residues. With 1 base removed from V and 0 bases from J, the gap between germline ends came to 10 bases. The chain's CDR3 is CASSQVETGSYEQYF. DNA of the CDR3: TGTGCCAGCAGCCAAGTCGAGACGGGCTCCTACGAGCAGTACTTC.

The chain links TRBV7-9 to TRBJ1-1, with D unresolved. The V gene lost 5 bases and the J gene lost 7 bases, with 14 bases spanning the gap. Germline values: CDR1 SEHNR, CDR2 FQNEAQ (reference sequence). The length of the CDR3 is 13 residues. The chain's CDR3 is CASSHGRALEAFF. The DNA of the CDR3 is TGTGCCAGCAGCCACGGACGGGCACTTGAAGCTTTCTTT.

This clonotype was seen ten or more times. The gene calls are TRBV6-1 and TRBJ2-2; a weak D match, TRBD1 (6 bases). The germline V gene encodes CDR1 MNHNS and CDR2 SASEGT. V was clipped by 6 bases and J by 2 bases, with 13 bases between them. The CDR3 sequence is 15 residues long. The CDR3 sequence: CASRAGTPNTGELFF. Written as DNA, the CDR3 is TGTGCCAGCAGAGCCGGGACACCAAACACCGGGGAGCTGTTTTTT.

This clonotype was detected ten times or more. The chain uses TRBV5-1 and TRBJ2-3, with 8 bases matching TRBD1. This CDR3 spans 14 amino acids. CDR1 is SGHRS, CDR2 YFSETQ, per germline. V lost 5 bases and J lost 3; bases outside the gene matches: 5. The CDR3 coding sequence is TGCGCCAGCAGACCTGGACAGGGAACAGATACGCAGTATTTT. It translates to CASRPGQGTDTQYF.

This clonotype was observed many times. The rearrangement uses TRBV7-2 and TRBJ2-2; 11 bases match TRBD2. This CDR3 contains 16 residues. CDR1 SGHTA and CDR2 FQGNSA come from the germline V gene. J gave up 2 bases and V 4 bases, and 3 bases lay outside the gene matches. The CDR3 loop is CASSSTSGSNTGELFF. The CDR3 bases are TGTGCCAGCAGCTCAACTAGCGGGAGTAACACCGGGGAGCTGTTTTTT. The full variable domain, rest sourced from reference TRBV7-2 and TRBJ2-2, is GAGVSQSPSNKVTEKGKDVELRCDPISGHTALYWYRQSLGQGLEFLIYFQGNSAPDKSGLPSDRFSAERTGGSVSTLTIQRTQQEDSAVYLCASSSTSGSNTGELFFGEGSRLTVL.

CDR3 DNA sequence: TGCGCCAGCAGCAGCCTGACGGGCGGGACTGAAGCTTTCTTT. Protein product: CASSSLTGGTEAFF. The chain is built from TRBV5-1 and TRBJ1-1; the D is unclear. Trimming cost V 4 bases and J 5 bases, with 15 bases left between them. CDR1 is SGHRS and CDR2 is YFSETQ in the germline V gene. The CDR3 is 14 residues long.

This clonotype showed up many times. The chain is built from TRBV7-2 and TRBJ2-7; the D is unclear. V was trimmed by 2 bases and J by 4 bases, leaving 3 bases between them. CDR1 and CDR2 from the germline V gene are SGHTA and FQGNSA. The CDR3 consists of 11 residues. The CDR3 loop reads CASSLKYEQYF. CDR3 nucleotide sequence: TGTGCCAGCAGCTTAAAGTACGAGCAGTACTTC.

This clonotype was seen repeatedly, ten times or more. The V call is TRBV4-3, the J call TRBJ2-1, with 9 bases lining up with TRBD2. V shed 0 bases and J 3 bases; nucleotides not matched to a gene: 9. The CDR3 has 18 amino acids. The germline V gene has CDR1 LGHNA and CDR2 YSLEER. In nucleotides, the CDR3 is TGCGCCAGCAGCCAAGAAATCACAGAAGCGGGAGGCTACAATGAGCAGTTCTTC. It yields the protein CASSQEITEAGGYNEQFF.

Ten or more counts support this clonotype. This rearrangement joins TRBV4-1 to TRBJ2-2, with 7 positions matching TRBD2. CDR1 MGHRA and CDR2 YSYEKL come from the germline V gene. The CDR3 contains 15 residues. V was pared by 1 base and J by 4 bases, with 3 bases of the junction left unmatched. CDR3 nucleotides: TGCGCCAGCAGCCAAGGAGGGGAGGGCACCGGGGAGCTGTTTTTT. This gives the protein CASSQGGEGTGELFF.

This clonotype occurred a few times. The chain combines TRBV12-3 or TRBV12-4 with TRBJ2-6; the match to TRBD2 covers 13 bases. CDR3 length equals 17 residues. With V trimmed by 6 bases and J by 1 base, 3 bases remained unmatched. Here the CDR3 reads CASSLTSGRSGANVLTF. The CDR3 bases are TGTGCCAGCAGCCTGACTAGCGGGAGGTCTGGGGCCAACGTCCTGACTTTC.